This is a list of T cell receptor beta chains from one sample in a study of OX40 agonist ivuxolimab in advanced cancers. Here immunoSEQ multiplex PCR was the method, and the copy in TCRdb shows in-frame clones only, minus some. This sample has about 46,000 clones; just over 85% occur once, and the top ten carry around 58%. The sequences come from CD4+ or CD8+ T cells sorted from blood, collected in a trial of the OX40 agonist ivuxolimab. The source of these receptors is an adult with an advanced solid tumor such as melanoma, head and neck, liver or kidney cancer. Both conserved end residues are part of each CDR3. D genes are given only for firm matches. Size is omitted from some rows. Given values are once, few, many or a class for expanded clones.

abundance: .
j_gene: TRBJ1-5
v_gene: TRBV10-2
d_gene: .
CDR3aa: CASSEWDQPQHF
CDR3nt: TGCGCCAGCAGTGAGTGGGATCAGCCCCAGCATTTT

abundance: .
j_gene: TRBJ2-2
v_gene: TRBV6-4
d_gene: TRBD2
CDR3aa: CASRRTSGSNTGELFF
CDR3nt: TGTGCCAGCCGTCGGACTAGCGGGAGTAACACCGGGGAGCTGTTTTTT

abundance: .
j_gene: TRBJ1-5
v_gene: TRBV7-3
d_gene: TRBD1
CDR3aa: CASSPTGAHQPQHF
CDR3nt: TGTGCCAGCAGTCCTACAGGGGCACATCAGCCCCAGCATTTT

abundance: .
j_gene: TRBJ2-7
v_gene: TRBV18
d_gene: .
CDR3aa: CASSSASYEQYF
CDR3nt: TGTGCCAGCTCCAGTGCCTCCTACGAGCAGTACTTC

abundance: .
j_gene: TRBJ1-5
v_gene: TRBV4-3
d_gene: TRBD1
CDR3aa: CASSQDSDRGNQPQHF
CDR3nt: TGCGCCAGCAGCCAAGATTCCGACAGGGGCAATCAGCCCCAGCATTTT

abundance: .
j_gene: TRBJ2-2
v_gene: TRBV5-8
d_gene: .
CDR3aa: CASSFRASDTGELFF
CDR3nt: TGTGCCAGCAGCTTCCGGGCCAGCGACACCGGGGAGCTGTTTTTT

abundance: .
j_gene: TRBJ2-1
v_gene: TRBV7-2
d_gene: .
CDR3aa: CASSLATSYNEQFF
CDR3nt: TGTGCCAGCAGCTTAGCGACCTCGTACAATGAGCAGTTCTTC

abundance: .
j_gene: TRBJ1-2
v_gene: TRBV6-1
d_gene: .
CDR3aa: CATRAGRSINYGYTF
CDR3nt: TGTGCCACAAGGGCGGGGAGGAGTATTAACTATGGCTACACCTTC

abundance: .
j_gene: TRBJ1-6
v_gene: TRBV5-1
d_gene: .
CDR3aa: CASSRLPRRFRNSPLHF
CDR3nt: TGCGCCAGCAGCCGCTTACCCCGGCGGTTTCGGAATTCACCCCTCCACTTT

abundance: .
j_gene: TRBJ2-7
v_gene: TRBV19
d_gene: .
CDR3aa: CASSIWGSYEQYF
CDR3nt: TGTGCCAGTAGTATTTGGGGTTCCTACGAGCAGTACTTC

abundance: .
j_gene: TRBJ1-3
v_gene: TRBV6-5
d_gene: TRBD1
CDR3aa: CASSAGGDGNTIYF
CDR3nt: TGTGCCAGCAGTGCAGGGGGTGATGGAAACACCATATATTTT

abundance: .
j_gene: TRBJ1-3
v_gene: TRBV6-5
d_gene: .
CDR3aa: CASSHGEGLGNTIYF
CDR3nt: TGTGCCAGCAGCCACGGGGAGGGTCTTGGAAACACCATATATTTT

abundance: .
j_gene: TRBJ2-5
v_gene: TRBV6-1
d_gene: TRBD2
CDR3aa: CASRDGGATETQYF
CDR3nt: TGTGCCAGCAGGGACGGGGGGGCCACGGAGACCCAGTACTTC

abundance: .
j_gene: TRBJ2-3
v_gene: TRBV11-2
d_gene: .
CDR3aa: CASSSREPRTDTQYF
CDR3nt: TGTGCCAGCAGCTCCCGCGAGCCCCGCACAGATACGCAGTATTTT

abundance: once
j_gene: TRBJ2-7
v_gene: TRBV6-5
d_gene: TRBD1
CDR3aa: CAISGRQGEFSEQYF
CDR3nt: TGTGCCATCAGTGGGAGACAGGGGGAATTCAGCGAGCAGTACTTC

abundance: .
j_gene: TRBJ2-2
v_gene: TRBV7-9
d_gene: .
CDR3aa: CASPPLGGTNTGELFF
CDR3nt: TGTGCCAGCCCCCCCCTGGGCGGAACGAACACCGGGGAGCTGTTTTTT

abundance: .
j_gene: TRBJ1-1
v_gene: TRBV18
d_gene: .
CDR3aa: CASSLQAERNTEAFF
CDR3nt: TGTGCCAGCTCACTTCAGGCAGAGAGGAACACTGAAGCTTTCTTT

abundance: .
j_gene: TRBJ2-5
v_gene: TRBV7-2
d_gene: .
CDR3aa: CASSSQGSYETQYF
CDR3nt: TGTGCCAGCAGCTCCCAGGGGTCCTACGAGACCCAGTACTTC

abundance: once
j_gene: TRBJ2-5
v_gene: TRBV6-6
d_gene: .
CDR3aa: CASSYGPAPYQETQYF
CDR3nt: TGTGCCAGCAGTTACGGTCCAGCGCCGTACCAAGAGACCCAGTACTTC

abundance: .
j_gene: TRBJ1-4
v_gene: TRBV15
d_gene: .
CDR3aa: CATSRDTHNEKLFF
CDR3nt: TGTGCCACCAGCAGAGATACTCATAATGAAAAACTGTTTTTT

abundance: .
j_gene: TRBJ2-7
v_gene: TRBV11-2
d_gene: .
CDR3aa: CASSSHGGGSYEQYF
CDR3nt: TGTGCCAGCAGCTCCCATGGTGGGGGCTCCTACGAGCAGTACTTC

abundance: .
j_gene: TRBJ2-7
v_gene: TRBV14
d_gene: TRBD2
CDR3aa: CASSQDWSGGRYF
CDR3nt: TGTGCCAGCAGCCAAGATTGGAGCGGGGGTCGGTACTTC

abundance: .
j_gene: TRBJ1-3
v_gene: TRBV9
d_gene: .
CDR3aa: CASSAGGSGNTIYF
CDR3nt: TGTGCCAGCAGCGCCGGGGGCTCTGGAAACACCATATATTTT

abundance: .
j_gene: TRBJ1-1
v_gene: TRBV6-1
d_gene: .
CDR3aa: CASSEMVEGGIGAFF
CDR3nt: TGTGCCAGCAGTGAAATGGTAGAGGGGGGAATCGGAGCTTTCTTT

abundance: once
j_gene: TRBJ2-7
v_gene: TRBV27
d_gene: .
CDR3aa: CASSPFPGITYEQYF
CDR3nt: TGTGCCAGCAGTCCTTTCCCCGGGATCACCTACGAGCAGTACTTC

abundance: .
j_gene: TRBJ2-3
v_gene: TRBV6-1
d_gene: .
CDR3aa: CASRLEETSTDTQYF
CDR3nt: TGTGCCAGCAGATTAGAGGAAACTAGCACAGATACGCAGTATTTT

abundance: .
j_gene: TRBJ1-1
v_gene: TRBV5-1
d_gene: .
CDR3aa: CASSLDSVPGDVNTEAFF
CDR3nt: TGCGCCAGCAGCTTGGATTCGGTCCCAGGGGACGTGAACACTGAAGCTTTCTTT

abundance: .
j_gene: TRBJ2-5
v_gene: TRBV30
d_gene: .
CDR3aa: CACPLGGGETQYF
CDR3nt: TGTGCCTGCCCCTTAGGAGGGGGAGAGACCCAGTACTTC

abundance: .
j_gene: TRBJ1-5
v_gene: TRBV21-1
d_gene: .
CDR3aa: CASSKEPGNPSRQPQHF
CDR3nt: TGTGCCAGCAGCAAAGAACCTGGTAACCCGAGTCGGCAGCCCCAGCATTTT

abundance: .
j_gene: TRBJ2-1
v_gene: TRBV7-6
d_gene: TRBD1
CDR3aa: CASSLSDLTGVANEQFF
CDR3nt: TGTGCCAGCAGCTTATCTGATCTGACAGGGGTAGCCAATGAGCAGTTCTTC

abundance: .
j_gene: TRBJ2-5
v_gene: TRBV4-1
d_gene: TRBD2
CDR3aa: CASSQVAGGPGTQYF
CDR3nt: TGCGCCAGCAGCCAAGTTGCGGGAGGGCCGGGAACCCAGTACTTC

abundance: .
j_gene: TRBJ1-5
v_gene: TRBV6-1
d_gene: .
CDR3aa: CASSERPRIPLYSNQPQHF
CDR3nt: TGTGCCAGCAGTGAACGTCCCCGGATTCCTCTTTATAGCAATCAGCCCCAGCATTTT

abundance: .
j_gene: TRBJ2-5
v_gene: TRBV6-1
d_gene: .
CDR3aa: CAGGKIGNQETQYF
CDR3nt: TGTGCCGGGGGAAAGATAGGGAATCAAGAGACCCAGTACTTC

abundance: .
j_gene: TRBJ2-5
v_gene: TRBV21-1
d_gene: .
CDR3aa: CASSPRDREQETQYF
CDR3nt: TGTGCCAGCAGCCCCCGTGACAGGGAACAAGAGACCCAGTACTTC

abundance: .
j_gene: TRBJ2-1
v_gene: TRBV5-1
d_gene: TRBD1
CDR3aa: CASSTGQGSYNEQFF
CDR3nt: TGCGCCAGCAGCACCGGACAGGGCTCCTACAATGAGCAGTTCTTC

abundance: .
j_gene: TRBJ1-1
v_gene: TRBV11-2
d_gene: TRBD1
CDR3aa: CASSLGFRTGVLRDTEAFF
CDR3nt: TGTGCCAGCAGCTTAGGGTTTCGGACAGGGGTCCTGAGGGACACTGAAGCTTTCTTT

abundance: once
j_gene: TRBJ2-1
v_gene: TRBV11-2
d_gene: .
CDR3aa: CASSLGGGTYNEQFF
CDR3nt: TGTGCCAGCAGCTTAGGTGGCGGTACCTACAATGAGCAGTTCTTC

abundance: once
j_gene: TRBJ1-1
v_gene: TRBV28
d_gene: .
CDR3aa: CASSLGEMNTEAFF
CDR3nt: TGTGCCAGCAGTTTGGGCGAGATGAACACTGAAGCTTTCTTT

abundance: once
j_gene: TRBJ2-2
v_gene: TRBV6-1
d_gene: .
CDR3aa: CASSEVVENTGELFF
CDR3nt: TGTGCCAGCAGTGAAGTTGTCGAGAACACCGGGGAGCTGTTTTTT

abundance: .
j_gene: TRBJ2-4
v_gene: TRBV27
d_gene: TRBD2
CDR3aa: CASSLSGGPTDIQYF
CDR3nt: TGTGCCAGCAGTTTAAGCGGGGGCCCAACGGACATTCAGTACTTC

abundance: once
j_gene: TRBJ1-1
v_gene: TRBV9
d_gene: TRBD1
CDR3aa: CASSPRTGPNTEAFF
CDR3nt: TGTGCCAGCAGCCCAAGGACAGGACCGAACACTGAAGCTTTCTTT

abundance: .
j_gene: TRBJ2-7
v_gene: TRBV6-6
d_gene: .
CDR3aa: CASNDRGHYEQYF
CDR3nt: TGTGCCAGCAACGACCGGGGCCACTACGAGCAGTACTTC

abundance: .
j_gene: TRBJ2-1
v_gene: TRBV7-9
d_gene: TRBD1
CDR3aa: CASSQSGTGRHNEQFF
CDR3nt: TGTGCCAGCAGCCAATCCGGGACAGGGCGTCACAATGAGCAGTTCTTC

abundance: .
j_gene: TRBJ2-2
v_gene: TRBV27
d_gene: .
CDR3aa: CASSLSLSAMATGELFF
CDR3nt: TGTGCCAGCAGTTTATCGCTTTCGGCTATGGCCACCGGGGAGCTGTTTTTT

abundance: .
j_gene: TRBJ2-3
v_gene: TRBV13
d_gene: .
CDR3aa: CASSYNRVTDTQYF
CDR3nt: TGTGCCAGCAGCTACAACCGAGTTACAGATACGCAGTATTTT

abundance: .
j_gene: TRBJ2-7
v_gene: TRBV5-1
d_gene: .
CDR3aa: CASSRGDYEQYF
CDR3nt: TGCGCCAGCAGTCGCGGGGACTACGAGCAGTACTTC

abundance: few
j_gene: TRBJ2-7
v_gene: TRBV5-1
d_gene: .
CDR3aa: CASSLEGYSSYEQYF
CDR3nt: TGCGCCAGCAGCTTGGAGGGTTACAGCTCCTACGAGCAGTACTTC

abundance: once
j_gene: TRBJ2-3
v_gene: TRBV7-9
d_gene: .
CDR3aa: CASSLGDASRTQYF
CDR3nt: TGTGCCAGCAGCTTAGGGGACGCGAGCAGGACGCAGTATTTT

abundance: .
j_gene: TRBJ2-2
v_gene: TRBV7-9
d_gene: .
CDR3aa: CASSLVATGELFF
CDR3nt: TGTGCCAGCAGCTTAGTGGCCACCGGGGAGCTGTTTTTT

abundance: .
j_gene: TRBJ2-1
v_gene: TRBV29-1
d_gene: .
CDR3aa: CSVGQYNEQFF
CDR3nt: TGCAGCGTCGGACAGTACAATGAGCAGTTCTTC

abundance: .
j_gene: TRBJ1-5
v_gene: TRBV6-1
d_gene: .
CDR3aa: CASGGDRNNQPQHF
CDR3nt: TGTGCCAGCGGGGGTGACAGGAACAATCAGCCCCAGCATTTT